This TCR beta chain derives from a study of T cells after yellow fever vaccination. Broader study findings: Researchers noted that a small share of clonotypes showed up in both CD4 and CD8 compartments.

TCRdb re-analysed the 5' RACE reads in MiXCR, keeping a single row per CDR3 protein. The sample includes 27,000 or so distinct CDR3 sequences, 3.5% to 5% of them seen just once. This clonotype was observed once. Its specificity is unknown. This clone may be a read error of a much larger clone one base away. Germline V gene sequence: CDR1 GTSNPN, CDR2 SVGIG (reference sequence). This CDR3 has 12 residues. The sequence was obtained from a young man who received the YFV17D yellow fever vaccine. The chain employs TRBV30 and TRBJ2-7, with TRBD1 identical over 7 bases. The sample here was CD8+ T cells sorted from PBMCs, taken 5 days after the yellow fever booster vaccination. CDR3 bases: TGTGCCGGGAGCCGGGACAGCTACGAGCAGTACTTC. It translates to CAGSRDSYEQYF.